These 5 T cell receptor beta chains came from one sample sequenced in a study of identical twins' blood T cells. TCRdb re-derived calls from the 5' RACE reads in MiXCR, one entry per CDR3 protein. This table holds hundreds of thousands of distinct CDR3 sequences, under 30% found once. Sequenced input: PBMCs. These receptors were taken from a woman aged 18-55 years in good health.

This clonotype has just a few counts. The gene calls are TRBV12-3 or TRBV12-4 and TRBJ2-3, with D possibly TRBD2 on 6 matching bases. The CDR3 is 15 residues long. Deletions cut 6 bases from V and 8 bases from J, with 21 bases between. Here the CDR3 reads CASRRGGPGFGTQYF. CDR3 nucleotide sequence: TGTGCCAGCAGGCGAGGAGGGCCGGGTTTCGGTACGCAGTATTTT.

The chain has TRBV19 and TRBJ1-3, with 7 bases matching TRBD1. Germline lookup yields CDR1 LNHDA and CDR2 SQIVND (reference sequence). The CDR3 is made up of 14 amino acids. V shed 8 bases, J shed 4 bases, and the junction held 8 bases outside the gene matches. The CDR3 nucleotides are TGTGCCAGTGACCAGGGGGGGGTCGGAAACACCATATATTTT. This codes for CASDQGGVGNTIYF. Based on the CDR3 plus reference TRBV19 and TRBJ1-3, the full variable domain is DGGITQSPKYLFRKEGQNVTLSCEQNLNHDAMYWYRQDPGQGLRLIYYSQIVNDFQKGDIAEGYSVSREKKESFPLTVTSAQKNPTAFYLCASDQGGVGNTIYFGEGSWLTVV.

V usage is TRBV6-2 or TRBV6-3 and J usage is TRBJ2-5, with TRBD1 identical over 7 bases. The CDR3 runs to 14 residues. The germline CDR1 and CDR2 sequences are MNHEY and SVGEGT. V was pared by 6 bases and J by 5 bases, with 9 bases of the junction left unmatched. The CDR3 spells CASRVQGNAETQYF. The CDR3 DNA is TGTGCCAGCAGGGTACAGGGGAATGCGGAGACCCAGTACTTC.

In regard to this clonotype: A clone one base away is much larger, so this may be a read error. The chain is built from TRBV20-1 and TRBJ1-1; D remains ambiguous. The CDR3 spans 12 residues. Looked up from germline, CDR1 is DFQATT and CDR2 is SNEGSKA (reference sequence). DNA of the CDR3: TGCAGAGTGCGGGGTCCGAACACTGAAACTTTCTTT. Translating gives CRVRGPNTETFF.

The V call is TRBV5-4, the J call TRBJ2-3; TRBD1 agrees at 11 bases. Germline V gives CDR1 SGHNT, CDR2 YYREEE (reference sequence). The CDR3 is 15 residues long. Trimming removed 2 bases from V and 4 bases from J; junction bases left unmatched: 3. The chain's CDR3 is CASSLGGQGADTQYF. CDR3 nucleotide sequence: TGTGCCAGCAGCTTAGGGGGACAGGGGGCAGATACGCAGTATTTT.